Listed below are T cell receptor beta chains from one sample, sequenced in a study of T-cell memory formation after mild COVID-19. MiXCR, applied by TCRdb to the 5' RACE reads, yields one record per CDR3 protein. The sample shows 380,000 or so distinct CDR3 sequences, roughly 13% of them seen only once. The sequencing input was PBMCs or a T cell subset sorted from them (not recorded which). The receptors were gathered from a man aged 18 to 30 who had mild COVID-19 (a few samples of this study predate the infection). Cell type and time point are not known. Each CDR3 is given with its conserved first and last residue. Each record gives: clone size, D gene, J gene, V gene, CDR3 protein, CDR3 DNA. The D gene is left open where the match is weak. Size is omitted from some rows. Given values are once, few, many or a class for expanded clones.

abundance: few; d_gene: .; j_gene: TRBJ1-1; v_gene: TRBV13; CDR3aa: CASSQYSRETEAFF; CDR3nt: TGTGCCAGCAGCCAATACTCAAGGGAGACTGAAGCTTTCTTT
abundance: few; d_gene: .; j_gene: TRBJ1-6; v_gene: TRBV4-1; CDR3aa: CASSQGPVDNSPLHF; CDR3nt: TGCGCCAGCAGCCAAGGGCCTGTGGATAATTCACCCCTCCACTTT
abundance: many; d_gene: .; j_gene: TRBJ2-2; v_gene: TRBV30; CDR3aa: CAWGVQGLGELFF; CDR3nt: TGTGCCTGGGGTGTTCAGGGTCTCGGGGAGCTGTTTTTT
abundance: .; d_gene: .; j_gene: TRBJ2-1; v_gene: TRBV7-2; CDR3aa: CASSLGASANNEQFF; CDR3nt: TGTGCCAGCAGCTTAGGGGCTAGTGCGAACAATGAGCAGTTCTTC
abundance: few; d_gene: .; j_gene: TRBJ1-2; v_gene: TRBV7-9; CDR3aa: CASSPTSNYGYTF; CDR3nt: TGTGCCAGCAGTCCTACTAGTAACTATGGCTACACCTTC
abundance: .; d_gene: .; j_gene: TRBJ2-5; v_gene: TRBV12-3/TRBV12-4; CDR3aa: CASRPTRGEPQQGTQYF; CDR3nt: TGTGCCAGCAGGCCGACCAGGGGAGAGCCCCAACAGGGGACCCAGTACTTC
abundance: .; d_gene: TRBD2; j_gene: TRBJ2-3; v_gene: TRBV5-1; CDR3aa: CASSYSGAPTDTQYF; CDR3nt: TGCGCCAGCAGCTATAGCGGGGCCCCCACAGATACGCAGTATTTT
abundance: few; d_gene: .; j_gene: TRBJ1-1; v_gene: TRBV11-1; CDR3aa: CASSPGQSGPVTEAFF; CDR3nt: TGTGCCAGCAGCCCAGGCCAGTCCGGACCGGTCACTGAAGCTTTCTTT
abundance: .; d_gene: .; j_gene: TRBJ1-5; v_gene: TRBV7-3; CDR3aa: CASSEERGRRQPQHF; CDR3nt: TGTGCCAGCAGCGAAGAGAGAGGGAGGCGTCAGCCCCAGCATTTT
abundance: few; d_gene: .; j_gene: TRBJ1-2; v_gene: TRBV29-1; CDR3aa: CSATPDNYGYTF; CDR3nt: TGCAGCGCCACTCCCGACAACTATGGCTACACCTTC
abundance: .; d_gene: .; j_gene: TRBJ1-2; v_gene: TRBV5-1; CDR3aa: CASSLFLNTGYTF; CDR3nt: TGCGCCAGCAGCTTGTTTTTAAACACTGGCTACACCTTC
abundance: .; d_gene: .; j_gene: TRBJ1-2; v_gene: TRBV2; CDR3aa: CASSVGHGYTF; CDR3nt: TGTGCCAGCAGTGTTGGTCATGGCTACACCTTC
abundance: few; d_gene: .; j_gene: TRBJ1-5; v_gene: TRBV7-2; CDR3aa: CASSLVFQVNSNQPQHF; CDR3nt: TGTGCCAGCAGCTTAGTGTTTCAGGTGAATAGCAATCAGCCCCAGCATTTT
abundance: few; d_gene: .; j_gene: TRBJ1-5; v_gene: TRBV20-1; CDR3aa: CSARLQDGNQPQHF; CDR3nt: TGCAGTGCTAGACTACAGGATGGCAATCAGCCCCAGCATTTT
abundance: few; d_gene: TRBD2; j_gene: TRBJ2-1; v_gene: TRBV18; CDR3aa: CASSPPGLGADNEQFF; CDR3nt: TGTGCCAGCTCACCACCGGGACTAGGGGCTGACAATGAGCAGTTCTTC
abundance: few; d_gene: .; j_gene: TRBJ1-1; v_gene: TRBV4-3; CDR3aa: CASSQDKGLTVTEAFF; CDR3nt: TGCGCCAGCAGCCAAGATAAGGGGCTTACGGTGACTGAAGCTTTCTTT
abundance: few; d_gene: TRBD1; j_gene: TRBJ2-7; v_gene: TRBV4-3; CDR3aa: CASSQGSGGEQYF; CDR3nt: TGCGCCAGCAGCCAAGGTTCAGGGGGCGAGCAGTACTTC
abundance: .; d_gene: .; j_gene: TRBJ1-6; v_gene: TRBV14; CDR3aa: CASSQSPQGTPLHF; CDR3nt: TGTGCCAGCAGCCAAAGCCCTCAGGGTACACCCCTCCACTTT
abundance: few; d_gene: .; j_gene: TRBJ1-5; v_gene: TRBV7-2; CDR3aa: CASSLDRGYQPQHF; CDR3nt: TGTGCCAGCAGCTTAGATCGGGGGTATCAGCCCCAGCATTTT
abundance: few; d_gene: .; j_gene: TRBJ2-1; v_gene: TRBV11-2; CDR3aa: CASSPLLGQGGNNEQFF; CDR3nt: TGTGCCAGCAGCCCCCTACTGGGGCAGGGGGGCAACAATGAGCAGTTCTTC
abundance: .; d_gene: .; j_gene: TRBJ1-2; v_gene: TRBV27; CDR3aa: CASSSNRESYGYTF; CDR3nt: TGTGCCAGCAGCAGCAACAGGGAGTCCTATGGCTACACCTTC
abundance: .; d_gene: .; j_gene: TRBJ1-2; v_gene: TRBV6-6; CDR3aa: CASSPRQEGYTF; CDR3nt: TGTGCCAGCAGCCCCCGACAGGAAGGCTACACCTTC
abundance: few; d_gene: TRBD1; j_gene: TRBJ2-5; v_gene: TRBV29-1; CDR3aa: CSVVERGGWETQYF; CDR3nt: TGCAGCGTTGTAGAAAGAGGGGGCTGGGAGACCCAGTACTTC
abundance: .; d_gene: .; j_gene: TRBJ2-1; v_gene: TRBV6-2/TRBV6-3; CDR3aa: CASGQGIYNEQFF; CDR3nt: TGTGCCAGCGGGCAGGGTATATACAATGAGCAGTTCTTC
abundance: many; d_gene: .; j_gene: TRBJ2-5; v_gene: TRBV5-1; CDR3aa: CASSLGTGAQTQYF; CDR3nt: TGCGCCAGCAGCTTAGGAACGGGTGCTCAGACCCAGTACTTC
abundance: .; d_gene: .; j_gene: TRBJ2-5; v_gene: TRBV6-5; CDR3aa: CASSGTGFKTQYF; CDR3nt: TGTGCCAGCAGTGGTACAGGGTTCAAGACCCAGTACTTC
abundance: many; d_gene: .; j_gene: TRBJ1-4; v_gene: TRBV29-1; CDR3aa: CSGSDATNEKLFF; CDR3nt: TGCAGCGGTAGCGATGCAACTAATGAAAAACTGTTTTTT
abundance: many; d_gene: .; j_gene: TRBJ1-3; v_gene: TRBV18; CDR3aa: CASSPSGNTIYF; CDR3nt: TGTGCCAGCAGCCCCTCTGGAAACACCATATATTTT
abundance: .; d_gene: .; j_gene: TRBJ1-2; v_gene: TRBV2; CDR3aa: CASKAVDYGYTF; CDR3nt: TGTGCCAGCAAGGCAGTTGATTATGGCTACACCTTC
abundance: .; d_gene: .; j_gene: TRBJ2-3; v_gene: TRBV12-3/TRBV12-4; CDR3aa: CASRPGTRTQYF; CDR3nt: TGTGCCAGCAGGCCCGGCACACGTACGCAGTATTTT
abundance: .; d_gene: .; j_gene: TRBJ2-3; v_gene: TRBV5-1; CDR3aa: CASSSELGVGDTQYF; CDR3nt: TGCGCCAGCAGCTCGGAGTTAGGCGTCGGAGATACGCAGTATTTT
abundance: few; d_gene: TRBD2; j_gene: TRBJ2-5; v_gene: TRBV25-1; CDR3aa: CASRPSGGAGKTQYF; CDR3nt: TGTGCCAGCAGGCCTAGCGGGGGGGCAGGAAAGACCCAGTACTTC
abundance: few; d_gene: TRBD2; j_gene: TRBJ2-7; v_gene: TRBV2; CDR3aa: CASRWTSGYEQYF; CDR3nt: TGTGCCAGCAGGTGGACTAGCGGATACGAGCAGTACTTC
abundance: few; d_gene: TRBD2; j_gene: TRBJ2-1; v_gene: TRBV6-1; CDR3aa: CASTGTIYNEQFF; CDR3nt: TGTGCCAGCACCGGGACTATCTACAATGAGCAGTTCTTC
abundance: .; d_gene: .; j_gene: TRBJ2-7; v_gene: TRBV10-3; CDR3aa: CAISESGVYEQYF; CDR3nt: TGTGCCATCAGTGAGTCCGGGGTCTACGAGCAGTACTTC
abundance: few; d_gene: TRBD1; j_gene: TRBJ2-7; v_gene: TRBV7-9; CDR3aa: CASSGSRGSEQYF; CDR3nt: TGTGCCAGCAGTGGTTCCAGGGGGAGTGAGCAGTACTTC
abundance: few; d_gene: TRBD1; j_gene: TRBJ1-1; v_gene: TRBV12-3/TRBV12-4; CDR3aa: CASSHSTGANTEAFF; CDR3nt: TGTGCCAGCAGCCATTCGACAGGGGCCAACACTGAAGCTTTCTTT
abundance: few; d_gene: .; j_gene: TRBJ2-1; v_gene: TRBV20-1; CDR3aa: CSAKGSSYNEQFF; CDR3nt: TGCAGTGCTAAGGGGAGCTCCTACAATGAGCAGTTCTTC
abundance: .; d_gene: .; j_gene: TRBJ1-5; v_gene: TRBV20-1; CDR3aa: CSAGTQGLAVQPQHF; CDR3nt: TGCAGTGCTGGAACCCAGGGGCTCGCGGTTCAGCCCCAGCATTTT
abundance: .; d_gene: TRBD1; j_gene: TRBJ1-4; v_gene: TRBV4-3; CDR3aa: CASSQEGTGGNEKLFF; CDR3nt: TGCGCCAGCAGCCAAGAAGGGACAGGGGGTAATGAAAAACTGTTTTTT
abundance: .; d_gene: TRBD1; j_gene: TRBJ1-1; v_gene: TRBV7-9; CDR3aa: CASSAQGAFGPEAFF; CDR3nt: TGTGCCAGCAGCGCTCAGGGGGCTTTCGGACCTGAAGCTTTCTTT
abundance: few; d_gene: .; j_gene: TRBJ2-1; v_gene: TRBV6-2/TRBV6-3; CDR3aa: CASTVTSSYNEQFF; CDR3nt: TGTGCCAGCACCGTTACTAGCTCCTACAATGAGCAGTTCTTC
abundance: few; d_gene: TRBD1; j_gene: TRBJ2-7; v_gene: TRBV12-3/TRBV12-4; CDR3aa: CASTTGPSSYEQYF; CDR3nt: TGTGCCAGTACGACAGGGCCGAGCTCCTACGAGCAGTACTTC
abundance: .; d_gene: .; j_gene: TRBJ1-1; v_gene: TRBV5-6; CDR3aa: CASSLIREVRDTEAFF; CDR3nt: TGTGCCAGCAGCTTGATCCGGGAAGTTCGGGACACTGAAGCTTTCTTT
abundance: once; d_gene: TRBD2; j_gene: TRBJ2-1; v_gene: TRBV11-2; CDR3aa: CASSLDWGLAGVVRHYNEQFF; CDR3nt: TGTGCCAGCAGCTTAGATTGGGGGCTAGCGGGGGTGGTCCGTCACTACAATGAGCAGTTCTTC
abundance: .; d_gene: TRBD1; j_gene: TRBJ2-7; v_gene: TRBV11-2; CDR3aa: CASSLDGTGLYEQYF; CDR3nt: TGTGCCAGCAGCTTAGACGGGACAGGGCTATACGAGCAGTACTTC